Presented here are 29 T cell receptor beta chains from one specimen sequenced in a study of T-cell reconstitution after alpha-beta-depleted transplantation in children. Preparation of the TCRbeta library used unique molecular identifiers. TCRdb reprocessed the PCR reads with MiXCR, giving one entry per CDR3 protein. Of about 980,000 distinct CDR3 sequences listed, roughly 31% were seen once; the top ten hold about 28%. Source: PBMCs, mostly from graft donor cells, taken 360 days after TCRalphabeta/CD19-depleted stem cell transplant. These receptors originate from a boy less than two years old who had a stem cell transplant for SCID, so the T cells may come from the graft donor.

V gene TRBV15 combines with J gene TRBJ2-3, with 8 positions matching TRBD2. CDR1 LNHNV and CDR2 YYDKDF come from the germline V gene (reference sequence). The CDR3 consists of 17 residues. The ends lost 5 bases at V and 2 bases at J; junction bases unmatched: 12. The CDR3 loop reads CATSGPRTSLFTDTQYF. CDR3 DNA sequence: TGTGCCACCAGCGGACCTCGGACTAGCCTTTTCACAGATACGCAGTATTTT. The whole variable domain, filled in from reference TRBV15 and TRBJ2-3, reads DAMVIQNPRYQVTQFGKPVTLSCSQTLNHNVMYWYQQKSSQAPKLLFHYYDKDFNNEADTPDNFQSRRPNTSFCFLDIRSPGLGDTAMYLCATSGPRTSLFTDTQYFGPGTRLTVL.

This chain connects TRBV20-1 to TRBJ2-3; 13 bases are shared with TRBD2. This CDR3 is built from 13 residues. J lost 6 bases, V lost 6 bases, and 3 bases had no gene match. The germline CDR1 and CDR2 sequences are DFQATT and SNEGSKA (reference sequence). The CDR3 DNA is TGCAGTGCGAGACTAGCGGGGGGTGATACGCAGTATTTT. Its translation is CSARLAGGDTQYF.

Ten or more counts support this clonotype. The chain couples TRBV12-3 or TRBV12-4 to TRBJ2-7, with a possible D match to TRBD1 (6 bases). The germline V and J ends were trimmed by 6 bases and 5 bases, with 14 bases remaining between them. This CDR3 is 13 amino acids long. CDR3 sequence: CASRAGVYDEQYF. The DNA for the CDR3 is TGTGCCAGCAGGGCAGGGGTTTACGACGAGCAGTACTTC.

This clonotype was seen only a few times. For the CDR3, the DNA is TGCAGTGCTAGAGACCCGAAGGGAAATTCACCCCTCCACTTT. It encodes CSARDPKGNSPLHF. The V gene is TRBV20-1, the J gene TRBJ1-6; no reliable D call. Germline CDR1 is DFQATT and CDR2 is SNEGSKA (reference sequence). V was clipped by 0 bases and J by 7 bases, with 10 bases between them. CDR3 length: 14 amino acids.

The V call is TRBV4-1, the J call TRBJ1-3, with 9 nucleotides matching TRBD1. This CDR3 region has 15 residues. The V gene end was trimmed by 6 bases and the J gene end by 4 bases; junction bases not matched to a gene: 7. Per the germline V gene, CDR1 is MGHRA and CDR2 is YSYEKL. This CDR3 reads CASRRTGEGGNTIYF. CDR3 in DNA: TGCGCCAGCAGACGGACAGGGGAGGGCGGAAACACCATATATTTT.

This clonotype has more than one count but fewer than ten. The J gene is TRBJ2-1, the V gene TRBV24-1; D unclear. V was shortened by 5 bases and J by 0 bases, with 10 bases between the two germline ends. Germline-derived CDR1 and CDR2 are KGHDR and SFDVKD. The CDR3 loop spans 15 amino acids. The CDR3 protein is CATSVGESSYNEQFF. The CDR3 DNA sequence: TGTGCCACCAGTGTTGGAGAAAGCTCCTACAATGAGCAGTTCTTC.

The rearrangement links TRBV4-1 to TRBJ1-1, with TRBD1 as a possible D gene (5 bases). The V and J ends lost 0 bases and 1 base respectively, with 15 bases between them. Germline V gene sequence: CDR1 MGHRA, CDR2 YSYEKL. The CDR3 sequence is 17 residues long. The CDR3 sequence: CASSQDYNGAKNTEAFF. CDR3 in DNA: TGCGCCAGCAGCCAAGATTATAATGGGGCCAAGAACACTGAAGCTTTCTTT.

The chain uses TRBV4-3 and TRBJ2-7; possibly TRBD1 for D (5 bases). Germline V gives CDR1 LGHNA, CDR2 YSLEER. Trimming took 3 bases from V and 0 from J, leaving 15 bases between them. The CDR3 contains 16 residues. As DNA, the CDR3 is TGCGCCAGCAGCCAGGCATTAGGGGTCCTCTCCTACGAGCAGTACTTC. Its translation: CASSQALGVLSYEQYF.

This sequence joins TRBV7-9 and TRBJ1-2; perhaps TRBD1 as D (5 bases). CDR3 length equals 13 residues. V gave up 3 bases and J gave up 8 bases, with 13 bases separating them. CDR1 and CDR2 (germline): SEHNR, FQNEAQ (reference sequence). CDR3 in amino acids: CASSLDWGRGYTF. As DNA, the CDR3 is TGTGCCAGCAGCTTGGACTGGGGCCGGGGCTACACCTTC.

This chain uses TRBV3-1 with TRBJ1-3, with 9 bases lining up with TRBD1. The ends lost 5 bases at V and 4 bases at J; junction bases unmatched: 6. The CDR3 has 15 amino acids. CDR1 LGHDT and CDR2 YNNKEL come from the germline V gene (reference sequence). The CDR3 DNA reads as TGTGCCAGCAGCTGGACAGGGGCGGACGGAAACACCATATATTTT. This codes for CASSWTGADGNTIYF.

The table lists this clonotype with a few counts. Here the CDR3 DNA reads TGTGCCAGCAGTTTTGTCCAGGGGAACACCGGGGAGCTGTTTTTT. Translation gives CASSFVQGNTGELFF. This chain uses TRBV27 with TRBJ2-2, with D possibly being TRBD1 (5 bases). The germline gives CDR1 MNHEY, CDR2 SMNVEV (reference sequence). CDR3 length equals 15 residues. With 3 bases removed from V and 1 base from J, the gap between germline ends came to 9 bases.

This clonotype turned up a few times. The CDR3 loop is CASSSIAAIYEQYF. The CDR3 coding sequence is TGTGCCAGCAGTTCCATCGCGGCGATCTACGAGCAGTACTTC. The chain carries TRBV28 and TRBJ2-7; D remains unclear. This CDR3 has 14 residues. V was clipped by 4 bases and J by 3 bases, with 13 bases between them. Germline CDR1 MDHEN, CDR2 SYDVKM.

This clonotype was picked up many times. V is TRBV4-2 and J is TRBJ2-2, with D hard to call. This CDR3 is 18 amino acids long. Germline V CDR1 and CDR2: LGHNA, YNFKEQ. V was pared by 0 bases and J by 2 bases, with 16 bases between. The CDR3 reads CASSQDPPVAANTGELFF. CDR3 nucleotides: TGTGCCAGCAGCCAAGATCCCCCGGTGGCGGCTAACACCGGGGAGCTGTTTTTT.

The chain uses TRBV7-3 and TRBJ1-2; TRBD1 matches at 7 bases. The germline V gene encodes CDR1 SGHTA and CDR2 FQGTGA. The V gene end was trimmed by 5 bases and the J gene end by 8 bases; junction bases not matched to a gene: 14. The CDR3 is 15 residues long. This chain's CDR3 is CASSRTPTGTRGYTF. The CDR3 DNA follows: TGTGCCAGCAGCAGAACCCCGACAGGGACGCGAGGCTACACCTTC.

This clonotype was seen a few times. This sequence joins TRBV20-1 and TRBJ2-1; 12 bases are shared with TRBD2. There are 16 residues in the CDR3. V was clipped by 6 bases and J by 9 bases; unmatched bases: 15. Germline V lookup: CDR1 DFQATT, CDR2 SNEGSKA (reference sequence). The DNA for the CDR3 is TGCAGTGCCAAAATATCCCGCGGACTAGCGGGGTCTGAGCAGTTCTTC. This encodes CSAKISRGLAGSEQFF.

The CDR3 sequence: CASSQGASNQPQHF. Written as DNA, the CDR3 is TGTGCCAGCAGCCAGGGAGCTTCCAATCAGCCCCAGCATTTT. The chain combines TRBV2 with TRBJ1-5, with D perhaps matching TRBD1 (5 bases). The CDR3 sequence is 14 residues long. Deletions cut 6 bases from V and 3 bases from J, with 12 bases between. The V gene's germline CDR1 is SNHLY and CDR2 FYNNEI.

This clonotype appeared many times. This chain uses TRBV7-8 with TRBJ1-1; TRBD1 matches 7 bases. The germline V gene encodes CDR1 SGHVS and CDR2 FQNEAQ. Unmatched junction bases numbered 2, after V lost 2 bases and J lost 5 bases. The CDR3 spans 13 residues. This CDR3 reads CASSLYRGTEAFF. The CDR3 nucleotides are TGTGCCAGCAGCTTATACAGGGGAACTGAAGCTTTCTTT.

The table lists this clonotype with a few counts. The chain combines TRBV20-1 with TRBJ2-7; 9 nucleotides line up with TRBD1. The ends lost 4 bases at V and 1 base at J; junction bases unmatched: 11. Germline V gene data show CDR1 as DFQATT and CDR2 as SNEGSKA (reference sequence). This CDR3 has 16 amino acids. The CDR3 is CSAKWSGTGLSYEQYF. The CDR3 DNA reads as TGCAGTGCTAAATGGTCCGGGACAGGGTTATCCTACGAGCAGTACTTC.

The gene calls are TRBV12-3 or TRBV12-4 and TRBJ1-1; possibly TRBD1 for D (6 bases). The CDR3 is 14 amino acids. Trimming removed 5 bases at V and 6 bases at J, with 16 bases between. The CDR3 loop is CASSPGSGGPEAFF. As DNA, the CDR3 is TGTGCCAGCAGTCCCGGGTCGGGGGGCCCTGAAGCTTTCTTT.

The gene calls are TRBV4-2 and TRBJ1-1; D call uncertain. The germline V and J ends were trimmed by 2 bases and 3 bases, with 10 bases remaining between them. The CDR3 is 14 amino acids. The germline CDR1 and CDR2 sequences are LGHNA and YNFKEQ. CDR3 in amino acids: CASSQLSTDTEAFF. The CDR3 DNA sequence: TGTGCCAGCAGCCAATTATCGACTGACACTGAAGCTTTCTTT.

This clonotype was observed a few times. This chain connects TRBV24-1 to TRBJ2-7; 9 bases are a match to TRBD1. Germline assignment: CDR1 KGHDR and CDR2 SFDVKD. J was trimmed by 7 bases and V by 5 bases; bases with no gene match: 11. The CDR3 spans 15 residues. The chain's CDR3 is CATSGLGQGFQEQYF. The CDR3 nucleotides are TGTGCCACCAGTGGTCTGGGACAGGGCTTTCAGGAGCAGTACTTC.

This clonotype showed up just a few times. This chain links TRBV12-3 or TRBV12-4 with TRBJ1-1; a possible D gene is TRBD1 (5 bases). This CDR3 has 14 amino acids. V lost 5 bases, J lost 0 bases, and 10 bases lay in between. For the CDR3, the DNA is TGTGCCAGCAGTGACTTCAGGGTGAACACTGAAGCTTTCTTT. This encodes CASSDFRVNTEAFF.

The CDR3, as DNA: TGTGCCAGCAGCGGCTTGTGGTCCTACGAGCAGTACTTC. Its translation is CASSGLWSYEQYF. The V call is TRBV2, the J call TRBJ2-7, with D unresolved. This CDR3 contains 13 residues. Trimming took 6 bases from V and 1 from J, leaving 10 bases between them. The germline V gene encodes CDR1 SNHLY and CDR2 FYNNEI.

J is TRBJ2-1 and V is TRBV5-1; possible D gene TRBD2, 5 bases. From germline, CDR1 is SGHRS and CDR2 YFSETQ. Trimming removed 0 bases at V and 10 bases at J, with 17 bases between. CDR3 length: 15 amino acids. The CDR3, as DNA: TGCGCCAGCAGCTTGGAAGTCGGGATAGTGGGGGAGCAGTTCTTC. It yields the protein CASSLEVGIVGEQFF.

The chain couples TRBV12-3 or TRBV12-4 to TRBJ2-1; 7 positions match TRBD1. This CDR3 has 16 residues. With 6 bases clipped from V and 0 bases from J, the junction kept 8 bases outside the gene matches. For the CDR3, the DNA is TGTGCCAGCAGGATAGGACAGGTTTACTCCTACAATGAGCAGTTCTTC. Protein product: CASRIGQVYSYNEQFF.

The chain combines TRBV6-1 with TRBJ1-1; 7 bases map to TRBD1. The CDR3 has 13 residues. The germline V gene encodes CDR1 MNHNS and CDR2 SASEGT. V shed 10 bases, J shed 2 bases, and the junction held 7 bases outside the gene matches. The CDR3, as DNA: TGTGCCACTTCGGACAGGCCAAACACTGAAGCTTTCTTT. This codes for CATSDRPNTEAFF.

The genes are TRBV29-1 and TRBJ1-1, with TRBD1 as a possible D gene (5 bases). V lost 1 base, J lost 0 bases, and 12 bases lay in between. CDR3 length: 15 residues. Germline values: CDR1 SQVTM, CDR2 ANQGSEA. The CDR3 DNA reads as TGCAGCGTTGAAGTCTGGAGACAGCTGAACACTGAAGCTTTCTTT. Amino acid sequence: CSVEVWRQLNTEAFF. Together with reference TRBV29-1 and TRBJ1-1, the CDR3 gives the full variable domain: SAVISQKPSRDICQRGTSLTIQCQVDSQVTMMFWYRQQPGQSLTLIATANQGSEATYESGFVIDKFPISRPNLTFSTLTVSNMSPEDSSIYLCSVEVWRQLNTEAFFGQGTRLTVV.

The chain combines TRBV5-1 with TRBJ1-1, with D perhaps matching TRBD1 (5 bases). The length of the CDR3 is 14 residues. Deletions cut 4 bases from V and 7 bases from J, with 17 bases between. The germline V gene encodes CDR1 SGHRS and CDR2 YFSETQ. In DNA form, the CDR3 reads TGCGCCAGCAGCCCGACCGGGGCCCATGGTGAAGCTTTCTTT. It translates to CASSPTGAHGEAFF.

This clonotype was counted a few times. The chain employs TRBV20-1 and TRBJ2-7; D unclear. Germline assignment: CDR1 DFQATT and CDR2 SNEGSKA (reference sequence). V lost 0 bases and J lost 0, with 15 bases in between. CDR3 size: 16 residues. CDR3 in DNA: TGCAGTGCTAGAGATCAGCCGGCACTGAGCTCCTACGAGCAGTACTTC. It yields the protein CSARDQPALSSYEQYF.